The 10 T cell receptor beta chains below come from one sample, sequenced in a study of PD-1 blockade in classical Hodgkin lymphoma. The sample's time point: cycle 4 day 1 (C4D1), after 6 weeks of nivolumab. Autologous stem cell transplantation was followed by relapse in every patient, and brentuximab vedotin exposure varied. The data were produced by immunoSEQ multiplex PCR, yet TCRdb's version contains in-frame clones alone and is incomplete. This sample has about 39,000 clones; 70% to 85% occur once, and the top ten carry approximately 9.8%. The starting material was peripheral blood mononuclear cells (PBMCs), obtained before the fourth cycle of nivolumab. The receptors here all came from a human donor with classical Hodgkin lymphoma.

This chain connects TRBV5-6 to TRBJ1-2; no clear D gene. The CDR3 spans 14 residues. Trimming shortened V by 9 bases and J by 3 bases, and 18 bases separated the two germline ends. CDR1 and CDR2 from the germline V gene are SGHDT and YYEEEE. The CDR3: CATRGTAGHYGYTF. CDR3 nucleotides: TGTGCCACTAGAGGTACGGCGGGCCACTATGGCTACACCTTC.

Only one count was recorded for this clone. The chain couples TRBV7-9 to TRBJ1-2; D is unresolved. Looked up from germline, CDR1 is SEHNR and CDR2 is FQNEAQ (reference sequence). V dropped 6 bases and J dropped 2 bases, with 16 bases sitting between them. The length of the CDR3 is 15 residues. Written as DNA, the CDR3 is TGTGCCAGCAGACCCAGTATTGGGGAAAACTATGGCTACACCTTC. It translates to CASRPSIGENYGYTF. Looking up the rest from reference TRBV7-9 and TRBJ1-2 gives the full variable domain: DTGVSQNPRHKITKRGQNVTFRCDPISEHNRLYWYRQTLGQGPEFLTYFQNEAQLEKSRLLSDRFSAERPKGSFSTLEIQRTEQGDSAMYLCASRPSIGENYGYTFGSGTRLTVV.

The chain carries TRBV2 and TRBJ1-2; D is uncertain. Trimming left V 0 bases short and J 1 base short, with 6 bases between. This CDR3 spans 14 amino acids. Germline V CDR1 and CDR2: SNHLY, FYNNEI. The CDR3 reads CASSEAAGNYGYTF. DNA for the CDR3: TGTGCCAGCAGTGAAGCGGCAGGTAACTATGGCTACACCTTC.

This clone is termed medium-sized. This chain joins TRBV19 and TRBJ1-4, with TRBD1 matching over 9 bases. The germline gives CDR1 LNHDA, CDR2 SQIVND (reference sequence). V shed 8 bases and J 0 bases; nucleotides not matched to a gene: 7. The CDR3 sequence is 16 residues long. DNA for the CDR3: TGTGCCAGTTCCTGGACAGGGGCCGCAACTAATGAAAAACTGTTTTTT. As protein: CASSWTGAATNEKLFF. The whole variable domain, filled in from reference TRBV19 and TRBJ1-4, reads DGGITQSPKYLFRKEGQNVTLSCEQNLNHDAMYWYRQDPGQGLRLIYYSQIVNDFQKGDIAEGYSVSREKKESFPLTVTSAQKNPTAFYLCASSWTGAATNEKLFFGSGTQLSVL.

This chain uses TRBV5-6 with TRBJ2-5, with 7 nucleotides matching TRBD1. Germline V gives CDR1 SGHDT, CDR2 YYEEEE. The CDR3 spans 14 residues. V was pared by 0 bases and J by 2 bases, with 1 base of the junction left unmatched. The CDR3 DNA sequence: TGTGCCAGCAGCTTGGACAGGGGTCAAGAGACCCAGTACTTC. It codes for CASSLDRGQETQYF.

The J gene is TRBJ2-2, the V gene TRBV5-4, with D perhaps matching TRBD1 (5 bases). This CDR3 has 17 residues. Germline loops: CDR1 SGHNT, CDR2 YYREEE (reference sequence). The V gene lost 1 base and the J gene lost 0 bases, with 13 bases spanning the gap. CDR3 coding DNA: TGTGCCAGCAGCTTGAAGGCAGGGTCCGCGAACACCGGGGAGCTGTTTTTT. Protein sequence: CASSLKAGSANTGELFF.

V usage is TRBV6-1 and J usage is TRBJ1-1; tentatively, D is TRBD1 (5 bases). The CDR3 spans 14 residues. CDR1 MNHNS and CDR2 SASEGT come from the germline V gene. The V gene lost 4 bases and the J gene lost 7 bases, with 16 bases spanning the gap. The CDR3 bases are TGTGCCAGCAGTGTGGGAGAGGGACCCTATGAAGCTTTCTTT. It codes for CASSVGEGPYEAFF.

The chain employs TRBV23-1 and TRBJ2-7; TRBD1 matches at 8 bases. TRBV23-1 is noted as an ORF with a role that remains uncertain. The V and J ends lost 4 bases and 0 bases, in that order; junction bases with no gene match: 14. CDR3 length: 18 amino acids. The CDR3 coding sequence is TGCGCCAGCAGTCTCATGGTTGGACCGGGACAGGACTCCTACGAGCAGTACTTC. Protein: CASSLMVGPGQDSYEQYF.

The chain combines TRBV11-3 with TRBJ1-1; D uncertain. This CDR3 is built from 13 residues. The germline V and J ends were trimmed by 3 bases and 0 bases, with 5 bases remaining between them. Germline assignment: CDR1 SGHNT and CDR2 YENEEA. The CDR3 here is CASSFLVNTEAFF. Here the CDR3 DNA reads TGTGCCAGCAGCTTTCTGGTGAACACTGAAGCTTTCTTT.

The chain recombines TRBV7-8 with TRBJ1-1; 7 nucleotides match TRBD1. CDR1 and CDR2 (germline): SGHVS, FQNEAQ. V shed 5 bases, J shed 3 bases, and the junction held 6 bases outside the gene matches. CDR3 length equals 14 residues. DNA of the CDR3: TGTGCCAGCAGCCGGGACAGTTGGGACACTGAAGCTTTCTTT. It is translated as CASSRDSWDTEAFF.